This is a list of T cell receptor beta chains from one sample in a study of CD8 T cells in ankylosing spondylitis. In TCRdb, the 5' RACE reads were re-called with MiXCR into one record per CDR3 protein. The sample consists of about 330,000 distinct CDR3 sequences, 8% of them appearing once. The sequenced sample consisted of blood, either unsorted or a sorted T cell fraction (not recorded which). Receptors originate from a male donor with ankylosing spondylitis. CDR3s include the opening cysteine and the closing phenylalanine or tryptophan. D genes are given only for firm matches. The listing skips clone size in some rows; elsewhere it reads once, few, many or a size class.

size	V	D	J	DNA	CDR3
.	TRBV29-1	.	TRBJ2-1	TGCAGCGTTGAGGCAGGGGTGGCCGAGCAGTTCTTC	CSVEAGVAEQFF
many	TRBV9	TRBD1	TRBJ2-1	TGTGCCAGCAGCGTAGTCACAGGGGAAAGAGGTGAGCAGTTCTTC	CASSVVTGERGEQFF
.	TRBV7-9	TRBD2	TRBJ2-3	TGTGCCAGCAGCTGGGAACTAGCGGGGATTACCACAGATACGCAGTATTTT	CASSWELAGITTDTQYF
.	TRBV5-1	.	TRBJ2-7	TGCGCCAGCAGCTTGGATCTACCTGCCTACGAGCAGTACTTC	CASSLDLPAYEQYF
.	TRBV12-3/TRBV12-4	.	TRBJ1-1	TGTGCCAGCAGTTTAGGGGGGGGGCTGGCCACTGAAGCTTTCTTT	CASSLGGGLATEAFF
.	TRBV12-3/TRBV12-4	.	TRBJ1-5	TGTGCCAGCACCGCGACAGGAGGGAATCAGCCCCAGCATTTT	CASTATGGNQPQHF
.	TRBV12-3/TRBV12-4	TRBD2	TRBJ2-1	TGTGCCAGCAGATCCGCCCAGCCTAGCGGGAGCCACGGGTACAATGAGCAGTTCTTC	CASRSAQPSGSHGYNEQFF
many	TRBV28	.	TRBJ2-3	TGTGCCAGCAGTTTAAGGGCGGTCGGAGGGCCAGATACGCAGTATTTT	CASSLRAVGGPDTQYF
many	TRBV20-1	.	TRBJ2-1	TGCAGTGCTAGGGGACCCAGAAACAATGAGCAGTTCTTC	CSARGPRNNEQFF
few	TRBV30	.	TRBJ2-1	TGTGCCTGTGACATTTGGGGGTTCAATGAGCAGTTCTTC	CACDIWGFNEQFF
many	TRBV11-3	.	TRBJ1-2	TGTGCCAGCAGCTTAGATGGTCGTGGCTACACCTTC	CASSLDGRGYTF
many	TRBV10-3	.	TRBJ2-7	TGTGCCATCAGTGAGCGGGGCTACGAGCAGTACTTC	CAISERGYEQYF
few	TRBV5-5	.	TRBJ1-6	TGTGCCAGCAGCTTGGAAGAACCCCGGGGCCCAAATTCACCCCTCCACTTT	CASSLEEPRGPNSPLHF
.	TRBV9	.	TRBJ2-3	TGTGCCAGCAGCCCCCGTTCGGGGAGGTCAGATACGCAGTATTTT	CASSPRSGRSDTQYF
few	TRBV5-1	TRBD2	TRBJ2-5	TGCGCCAGCAGCCGTTTGACCACTAGCGCCAGACAAGAGACCCAGTACTTC	CASSRLTTSARQETQYF
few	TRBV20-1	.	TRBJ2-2	TGCAGTGCGCCTAGTAGCCAACGGGCCGGGGAGCTGTTTTTT	CSAPSSQRAGELFF
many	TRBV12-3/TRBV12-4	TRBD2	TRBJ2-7	TGTGCCAGCAGAAACGGACTAGCGGGATCCTACGAGCAGTACTTC	CASRNGLAGSYEQYF
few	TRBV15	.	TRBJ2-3	TGTGCCACCAGCAACGGCGGTGGTGGCACAGATACGCAGTATTTT	CATSNGGGGTDTQYF
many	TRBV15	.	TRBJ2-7	TGTGCCACCAGCAGAGATTCAGGGTTAACAGCGGATAGCTACGAGCAGTACTTC	CATSRDSGLTADSYEQYF
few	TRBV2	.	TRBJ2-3	TGTGCCAGCAGTGGGCAGGGACGGGGAGATACGCAGTATTTT	CASSGQGRGDTQYF